This T cell receptor (beta chain) is drawn from a study of T cell responses to AZD1222 COVID-19 vaccine. About the research overall: Second-dose intervals near 4 or 12 weeks were combined.

The V gene lost 0 bases and the J gene lost 4 bases, with 9 bases spanning the gap. This CDR3 has 14 amino acids. The germline V gene has CDR1 MNHEY and CDR2 SVGAGI. Study-wide points: White British ancestry dominated among donors, who included more females, and clonal diversity was possibly underestimated.

In this sample, this clone turned up once. The antigen remains undetermined. Method: immunoSEQ multiplex PCR; TCRdb's copy keeps in-frame clones and lacks some. The sample gives 120,000 or so clones, 91% of which show up once; about 5.3% is in the top ten. The source material was peripheral blood, sampled on day 0 of AZD1222 vaccination. The chain links TRBV6-5 to TRBJ1-1; tentatively, D is TRBD1 (5 bases). This sequence originates from an adult in good health. CDR3 sequence: CASSYSGGGTEAFF. CDR3 DNA: TGTGCCAGCAGTTACTCCGGGGGGGGCACTGAAGCTTTCTTT.